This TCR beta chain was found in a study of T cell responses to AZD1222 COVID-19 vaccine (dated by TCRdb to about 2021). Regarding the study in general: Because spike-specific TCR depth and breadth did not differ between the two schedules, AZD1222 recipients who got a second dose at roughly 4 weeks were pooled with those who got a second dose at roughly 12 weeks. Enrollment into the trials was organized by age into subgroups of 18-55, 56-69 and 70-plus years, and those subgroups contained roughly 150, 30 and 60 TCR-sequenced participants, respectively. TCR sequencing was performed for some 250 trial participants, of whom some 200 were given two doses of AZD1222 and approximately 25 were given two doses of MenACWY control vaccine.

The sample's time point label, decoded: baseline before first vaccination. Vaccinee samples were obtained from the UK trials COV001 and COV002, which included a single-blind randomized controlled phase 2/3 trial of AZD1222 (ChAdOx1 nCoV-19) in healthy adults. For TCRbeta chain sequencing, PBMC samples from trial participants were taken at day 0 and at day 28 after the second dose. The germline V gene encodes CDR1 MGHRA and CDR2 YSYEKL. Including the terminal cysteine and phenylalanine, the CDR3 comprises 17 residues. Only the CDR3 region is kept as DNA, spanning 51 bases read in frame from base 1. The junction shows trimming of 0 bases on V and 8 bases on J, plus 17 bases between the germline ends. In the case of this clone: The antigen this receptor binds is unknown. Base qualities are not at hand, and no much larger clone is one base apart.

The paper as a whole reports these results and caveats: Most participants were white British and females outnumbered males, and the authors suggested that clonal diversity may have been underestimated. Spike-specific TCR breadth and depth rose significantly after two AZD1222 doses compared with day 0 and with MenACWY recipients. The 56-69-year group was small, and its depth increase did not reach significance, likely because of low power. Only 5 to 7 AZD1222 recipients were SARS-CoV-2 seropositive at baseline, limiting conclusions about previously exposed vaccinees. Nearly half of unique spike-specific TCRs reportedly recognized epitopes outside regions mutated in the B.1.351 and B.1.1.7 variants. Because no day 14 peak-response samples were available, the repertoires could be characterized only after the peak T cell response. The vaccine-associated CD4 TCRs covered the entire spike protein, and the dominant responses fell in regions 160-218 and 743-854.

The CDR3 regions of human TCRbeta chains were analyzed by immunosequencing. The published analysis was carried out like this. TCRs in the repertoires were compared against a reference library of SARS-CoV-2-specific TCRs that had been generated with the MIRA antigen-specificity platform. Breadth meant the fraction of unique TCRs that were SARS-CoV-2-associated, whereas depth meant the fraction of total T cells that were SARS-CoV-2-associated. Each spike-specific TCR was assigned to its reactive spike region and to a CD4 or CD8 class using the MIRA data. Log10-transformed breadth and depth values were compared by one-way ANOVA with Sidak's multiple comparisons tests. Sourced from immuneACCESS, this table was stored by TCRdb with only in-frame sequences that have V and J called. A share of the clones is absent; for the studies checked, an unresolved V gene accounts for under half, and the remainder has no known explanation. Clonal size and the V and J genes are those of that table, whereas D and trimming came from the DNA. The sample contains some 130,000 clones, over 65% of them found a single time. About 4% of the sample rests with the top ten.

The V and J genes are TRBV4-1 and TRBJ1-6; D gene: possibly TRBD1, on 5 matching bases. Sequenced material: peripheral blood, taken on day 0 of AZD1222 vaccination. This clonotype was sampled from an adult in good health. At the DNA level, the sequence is TGCGCCAGCAGCCAAGATCGGAGGGGCCCACCTTATTCACCCCTCCACTTT. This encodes CASSQDRRGPPYSPLHF.